The 19 T cell receptor beta chains in this list originate from one sample, sequenced in a study of T-cell reconstitution after alpha-beta-depleted transplantation in children (TCRdb year 2016). This specimen's treatment or condition label, per the study, means: allogeneic hematopoietic cell transplantation with graft depleted of TCRalphabeta T cells and CD19 B cells. The library relied on PCR. TCRdb records Illumina HiSeq 2500 as the sequencer. To normalize quantification of the TCRbeta repertoire, the TCR libraries were built with molecular barcoding that relied on unique molecular identifiers. TCRdb reworked the public reads: Q25 trimming with fastp, MiXCR clone assembly, productive beta chains retained. CDR3 protein duplicates are merged, each entry listing the most common genes and DNA. Recorded for this sample are over 400,000 distinct CDR3 sequences; 43% of them occurred a single time. 27% of the sample rests with the top ten.

The specimen comprised PBMCs, sampled before TCRalphabeta/CD19-depleted stem cell transplant. The source is a girl aged 2 to 9 with aplastic anemia, due to receive a stem cell transplant.

This chain connects TRBV27 to TRBJ1-4; D gene uncertain. Trimming removed 2 bases from V and 5 bases from J, with 6 bases in between. Germline CDR1 reads MNHEY; CDR2 reads SMNVEV (reference sequence). There are 13 residues in the CDR3. CDR3 sequence: CASSLNVNEKLFF. The CDR3 bases are TGTGCCAGCAGTTTAAACGTAAATGAAAAACTGTTTTTT.

The chain employs TRBV4-2 and TRBJ2-5; no reliable D call. The V and J ends lost 0 bases and 5 bases respectively, with 10 bases between them. Germline V gene data show CDR1 as LGHNA and CDR2 as YNFKEQ. The CDR3 length is 14 residues. This CDR3 reads CASSQDLPVETQYF. DNA of the CDR3: TGTGCCAGCAGCCAAGATCTTCCGGTGGAGACCCAGTACTTC.

The CDR3 bases are TGTGCCAGCAGCCCAAATGGAGGGGAGGACAAGGCCAACGTCCTGACTTTC. This encodes CASSPNGGEDKANVLTF. The gene calls are TRBV7-9 and TRBJ2-6; possible D gene TRBD2, 6 bases. The CDR3 sequence is 17 residues long. Germline values: CDR1 SEHNR, CDR2 FQNEAQ (reference sequence). V lost 5 bases and J lost 6, with 20 bases in between. The full variable domain, its missing parts supplied by reference TRBV7-9 and TRBJ2-6, is DTGVSQNPRHKITKRGQNVTFRCDPISEHNRLYWYRQTLGQGPEFLTYFQNEAQLEKSRLLSDRFSAERPKGSFSTLEIQRTEQGDSAMYLCASSPNGGEDKANVLTFGAGSRLTVL.

In this sample, this clonotype turned up many times. V gene TRBV9 combines with J gene TRBJ1-1; unclear D gene. Trimming stripped 0 bases from V and 1 base from J, with 7 bases between. The CDR3 runs 14 residues. The V gene's germline CDR1 is SGDLS and CDR2 YYNGEE. The CDR3 region has the DNA TGTGCCAGCAGCGTAGATCTGGGGAACACTGAAGCTTTCTTT. This encodes CASSVDLGNTEAFF.

The CDR3, as DNA: TGTGCCAGCTATCCTTCTCTAGCGGGGCCCTCCGGGGAGCTGTTTTTT. Translation: CASYPSLAGPSGELFF. The rearrangement joins TRBV5-6 to TRBJ2-2; 9 bases map to TRBD2. Germline V gene data show CDR1 as SGHDT and CDR2 as YYEEEE. CDR3 size: 16 residues. V lost 7 bases, J lost 6 bases, and 13 bases stayed unmatched.

The V and J genes are TRBV20-1 and TRBJ2-5; 10 bases are shared with TRBD2. The CDR3 covers 13 residues. V gave up 7 bases and J gave up 3 bases; unmatched junction bases: 5. CDR1 is DFQATT and CDR2 is SNEGSKA in the germline V gene (reference sequence). The CDR3 sequence: CSGFGLAEETQYF. CDR3 bases: TGCAGTGGATTCGGACTAGCGGAAGAGACCCAGTACTTC.

This clonotype was picked up many times. J is TRBJ1-1 and V is TRBV7-8; D may be TRBD1 (6 bases). The V gene lost 2 bases and the J gene lost 6 bases, with 13 bases spanning the gap. The CDR3 contains 14 residues. Germline assignment: CDR1 SGHVS and CDR2 FQNEAQ. CDR3 sequence: CASSLPGAGPEAFF. As DNA, the CDR3 is TGTGCCAGCAGCTTACCAGGGGCTGGGCCTGAAGCTTTCTTT.

CDR3 sequence reads: CSAVGLATYEQYF. In DNA, the CDR3 is TGCAGTGCTGTAGGACTAGCTACCTACGAGCAGTACTTC. V gene TRBV20-1 combines with J gene TRBJ2-7; 8 bases fit TRBD2. Germline assignment: CDR1 DFQATT and CDR2 SNEGSKA (reference sequence). The CDR3 sequence is 13 residues long. After removal of 5 bases from V and 2 bases from J, the junction contained 5 bases not matched to a gene.

This clonotype came up a few times. The chain's CDR3 is CASSLERGSYNEQFF. The CDR3 region has the DNA TGTGCCAGCAGCTTAGAGCGGGGGTCCTACAATGAGCAGTTCTTC. The V and J genes are TRBV7-2 and TRBJ2-1; 8 bases map to TRBD2. The germline gives CDR1 SGHTA, CDR2 FQGNSA. Unmatched junction bases numbered 0, after V lost 1 base and J lost 1 base. This CDR3 has 15 residues.

This chain joins TRBV6-1 and TRBJ1-5; 11 bases are a match to TRBD1. Germline assignment: CDR1 MNHNS and CDR2 SASEGT. CDR3 size: 17 residues. Germline trimming cut 4 bases from V and 1 base from J; bases unmatched to any gene: 6. This CDR3 is CASSVGTGGISNQPQHF. In nucleotides, the CDR3 is TGTGCCAGCAGTGTGGGGACAGGGGGTATCAGCAATCAGCCCCAGCATTTT.

This clonotype was counted a few times. The genes are TRBV4-3 and TRBJ2-1; 8 bases agree with TRBD2. Per the germline V gene, CDR1 is LGHNA and CDR2 is YSLEER. The ends lost 3 bases at V and 2 bases at J; junction bases unmatched: 3. The CDR3 has 15 amino acids. This CDR3 reads CASSQDGRAYNEQFF. The CDR3 nucleotides read TGCGCCAGCAGCCAGGACGGGAGGGCCTACAATGAGCAGTTCTTC.

This clonotype has a count of ten or more. J is TRBJ1-5 and V is TRBV20-1; tentatively, D is TRBD1 (5 bases). V lost 0 bases and J lost 1, with 10 bases in between. The germline CDR1 and CDR2 sequences are DFQATT and SNEGSKA (reference sequence). This CDR3 spans 15 amino acids. Here the CDR3 reads CSARDLDSSNQPQHF. The CDR3 coding sequence is TGCAGTGCTAGAGATCTCGACAGCAGCAATCAGCCCCAGCATTTT.

The chain uses TRBV20-1 and TRBJ2-1; the D is unclear. Germline loops: CDR1 DFQATT, CDR2 SNEGSKA (reference sequence). V was trimmed by 4 bases and J by 5 bases, leaving 15 bases between them. The CDR3 is 14 amino acids. The CDR3 loop is CSATLVLPNNEQFF. CDR3 sequence (DNA): TGCAGTGCTACTCTAGTTCTCCCCAACAATGAGCAGTTCTTC.

In its sample, this clonotype was seen a few times. V gene TRBV10-1 combines with J gene TRBJ2-1; D is uncertain. CDR1 WNHNN and CDR2 SYGVQD come from the germline V gene (reference sequence). Trimming took off 5 bases at V and 4 bases at J, with 12 bases between the two ends. This CDR3 comprises 14 residues. The CDR3 DNA reads as TGCGCCAGCAGTAAGGGAAACCCTTACAATGAGCAGTTCTTC. This translates into CASSKGNPYNEQFF.

J is TRBJ2-1 and V is TRBV5-8; unclear D gene. The V end lost 0 bases, the J end lost 2 bases, and 12 bases lay between the germline ends. The CDR3 runs 16 residues. Germline V gives CDR1 SGHTS, CDR2 YDEGEE. The CDR3 protein is CASSLDRALTYNEQFF. CDR3 sequence (DNA): TGTGCCAGCAGCTTGGATCGGGCCTTAACCTACAATGAGCAGTTCTTC.

This clonotype occurred once. This chain uses TRBV20-1 with TRBJ2-5, with D tentatively TRBD1 or TRBD2 (5 bases each). Between the trimmed V and J ends, which lost 3 bases and 3 bases, there was a span of 14 bases. This CDR3 spans 14 amino acids. CDR1 is DFQATT and CDR2 is SNEGSKA in the germline V gene (reference sequence). CDR3 region: CSASRGQGKETQYF. The CDR3 coding sequence is TGCAGTGCTAGCCGGGGCCAGGGAAAAGAGACCCAGTACTTC.

The CDR3 spells CASSLVASGGPAKNIQYF. DNA of the CDR3: TGCGCCAGCAGCTTGGTTGCTAGCGGGGGACCAGCCAAAAACATTCAGTACTTC. The genes are TRBV5-1 and TRBJ2-4; 10 nucleotides line up with TRBD2. Germline V gene sequence: CDR1 SGHRS, CDR2 YFSETQ. Losses at the gene ends were 0 bases for V and 0 bases for J; bases not matched to a gene: 6. The CDR3 sequence is 18 residues long.

J is TRBJ2-6 and V is TRBV6-1; tentatively, D is TRBD1 (5 bases). Trimming stripped 6 bases from V and 0 bases from J, with 15 bases between. The CDR3 is 17 amino acids. CDR1 and CDR2 from the germline V gene are MNHNS and SASEGT. This CDR3 reads CASRAGRAASGANVLTF. The CDR3 DNA is TGTGCCAGCAGAGCCGGCAGGGCCGCCTCTGGGGCCAACGTCCTGACTTTC.

The genes are TRBV29-1 and TRBJ2-7; 8 bases match TRBD1. J gave up 2 bases and V 6 bases, and 3 bases lay outside the gene matches. This CDR3 has 12 amino acids. CDR1 is SQVTM, CDR2 ANQGSEA, per germline. The CDR3 sequence is CSVTGETYEQYF. The CDR3 nucleotides read TGCAGCGTGACAGGGGAAACCTACGAGCAGTACTTC.